This TCR beta chain was sequenced during a study of shared clonotypes between healthy human individuals. As for this clone: The antigen remains unidentified.

Study-wide points: Among non-shared clonotypes, generation probabilities were lower than among those shared by all four donors. The study found 4.5% to 6% of naive CD4 clonotypes shared across a handful of donors.

Germline V gene sequence: CDR1 MNHNS, CDR2 SASEGT. Trimming at V came to 4 bases and at J to 2 bases, leaving 4 bases not matched to a gene. CDR3 size: 15 residues. Each subset's genomic DNA was split evenly across several immunoSEQ plates. Generated by immunoSEQ multiplex PCR, the TCRdb table keeps only in-frame clones and is missing some. The table shows a few million clones, with under 97% occurring only once. The sequencing sample was made of naive CD4+ T cells sorted from blood. Indicated subset: CD45RA+ positively selected. The chain combines TRBV6-1 with TRBJ1-3, with TRBD1 matching over 8 bases. The TCR sequence derives from a man younger than 35 in good health. In DNA form, the CDR3 reads TGTGCCAGCAGTGGAAGGACAGGGCCTGGAAACACCATATATTTT. Its translation: CASSGRTGPGNTIYF.